This T cell receptor (beta chain) was retrieved from a study of blood T cell repertoires in COVID-19. Study in general: From the United States, Italy and Spain came samples of acute and convalescent COVID-19. Nucleic acid was either cDNA or gDNA, and it came from T cells, B-cell-depleted T cells, or PBMCs.

In the original workflow: Reference gene primers were amplified, and this amplification served to estimate nucleated cell counts. Method: immunoSEQ multiplex PCR; TCRdb's copy keeps in-frame clones and lacks some. The V and J calls and clone size were taken over from that table, and D and trimming were inferred from the DNA. The sample carries around 110,000 clones, 80% to 85% recorded once. Germline CDR1 and CDR2: SGHVS and FQNEAQ. There are 13 residues in the CDR3. V was cut by 5 bases and J by 4 bases, with 11 bases left in between. The V call is TRBV7-8, the J call TRBJ1-1; a possible D gene is TRBD1 (5 bases). This clonotype originated in a human donor in a cohort sampled during active COVID-19. The sequencing input was peripheral blood. Here the CDR3 reads CASSKETVTEAFF. In DNA form, the CDR3 reads TGTGCCAGCAGCAAGGAGACAGTCACTGAAGCTTTCTTT.